A single sample is the source of the 13 T cell receptor beta chains below, sequenced in a study of blood T cell repertoires in COVID-19. Using immunoSEQ multiplex PCR, the repertoire was profiled, and TCRdb retains in-frame clones only, with some absent. Of 250,000 to 400,000 clones in the sample, about 91% were seen once. Sequencing was carried out using peripheral blood. The receptors were sampled from a woman aged 30 to 39 with COVID-19, enrolled during active disease.

V usage is TRBV7-2 and J usage is TRBJ1-2; 7 bases match TRBD1. V shed 0 bases, J shed 5 bases, and the junction held 0 bases outside the gene matches. Looked up from germline, CDR1 is SGHTA and CDR2 is FQGNSA. This CDR3 has 13 residues. CDR3 region: CASSLAQGYGYTF. In nucleotides, the CDR3 is TGTGCCAGCAGCTTAGCACAGGGGTATGGCTACACCTTC.

The chain couples TRBV4-1 to TRBJ1-2, with D maybe TRBD1 (5 bases). V was pared by 0 bases and J by 4 bases, with 9 bases between. The CDR3 is made up of 14 amino acids. The germline CDR1 and CDR2 sequences are MGHRA and YSYEKL. CDR3 DNA: TGCGCCAGCAGCCAAGATAGGGGCTTCTATGGCTACACCTTC. Translation: CASSQDRGFYGYTF.

J is TRBJ1-2 and V is TRBV6-5; D unclear. The V end lost 4 bases, the J end lost 0 bases, and 6 bases lay between the germline ends. The germline V gene encodes CDR1 MNHEY and CDR2 SVGAGI. The CDR3 contains 13 residues. The CDR3 sequence is CASSSQANYGYTF. CDR3 DNA sequence: TGTGCCAGCAGTTCCCAGGCTAACTATGGCTACACCTTC.

The chain is built from TRBV27 and TRBJ2-2, with TRBD2 identical over 7 bases. Germline CDR1 and CDR2: MNHEY and SMNVEV (reference sequence). V shed 3 bases, J shed 6 bases, and the junction held 10 bases outside the gene matches. The CDR3 consists of 16 residues. The CDR3 DNA follows: TGTGCCAGCAGTTTCCTCTACGGGGGGAAGGCCGGGGAGCTGTTTTTT. Translating it yields CASSFLYGGKAGELFF.

The chain links TRBV5-6 to TRBJ1-5; 7 bases agree with TRBD1. CDR1 is SGHDT and CDR2 is YYEEEE in the germline V gene. The CDR3 length is 14 residues. Unmatched junction bases numbered 5, after V lost 4 bases and J lost 4 bases. CDR3 loop: CASSTGQFNQPQHF. The DNA of the CDR3 is TGTGCCAGCAGCACGGGACAGTTTAATCAGCCCCAGCATTTT.

The chain recombines TRBV6-5 with TRBJ1-2, with 9 bases identical to TRBD1. Germline lookup yields CDR1 MNHEY and CDR2 SVGAGI. The CDR3 extends over 14 amino acids. Losses at the gene ends were 0 bases for V and 8 bases for J; bases not matched to a gene: 4. CDR3 DNA sequence: TGTGCCAGCAGTTACTCGAGGACAGGGGAAGGCTACACCTTC. This sequence encodes CASSYSRTGEGYTF.

Many counts were recorded for this clone. J is TRBJ1-3 and V is TRBV2; no firm D call. Germline values: CDR1 SNHLY, CDR2 FYNNEI. This CDR3 is 14 amino acids long. Deletions cut 4 bases from V and 0 bases from J, with 7 bases between. CDR3 in amino acids: CASSASPSGNTIYF. DNA of the CDR3: TGTGCCAGCAGTGCCAGTCCCTCTGGAAACACCATATATTTT.

The table lists this clone with a few counts. This chain links TRBV2 with TRBJ2-5; TRBD2 matches 9 bases. CDR1 is SNHLY and CDR2 is FYNNEI in the germline V gene. V lost 2 bases and J lost 6; bases outside the gene matches: 7. The CDR3 has 15 residues. CDR3 sequence reads: CASSESAGGGKTQYF. For the CDR3, the DNA is TGTGCCAGCAGTGAATCAGCGGGGGGCGGAAAGACCCAGTACTTC.

The gene calls are TRBV11-3 and TRBJ2-1, with a weak D call TRBD1 (6 bases). Trimming left V 5 bases short and J 0 bases short, with 14 bases between. CDR1 SGHNT and CDR2 YENEEA come from the germline V gene. The CDR3 loop spans 16 amino acids. CDR3 bases: TGTGCCAGCAGCAATCGACAGGCCAGCTCCTACAATGAGCAGTTCTTC. Translated: CASSNRQASSYNEQFF.

This CDR3 reads CASSQVRGGYNEQFF. The CDR3 DNA sequence: TGTGCCAGCAGCCAAGTCCGGGGGGGCTACAATGAGCAGTTCTTC. The V call is TRBV3-1 (or the pseudogene TRBV3-2), the J call TRBJ2-1; 8 bases fit TRBD2. V was pared by 1 base and J by 3 bases, with 2 bases of the junction left unmatched. This CDR3 contains 15 residues. The germline CDR1 and CDR2 sequences are LGHDT and YNNKEL (reference sequence).

The sample holds many counts of this clone. The CDR3 sequence: CASSLLDRETGELFF. Written as DNA, the CDR3 is TGTGCCAGCAGTCTCCTGGACAGGGAGACCGGGGAGCTGTTTTTT. The chain is built from TRBV25-1 and TRBJ2-2, with 8 bases that match TRBD1. Per germline, CDR1 MGHDK and CDR2 SYGVNS. CDR3 length: 15 residues. With V trimmed by 5 bases and J by 5 bases, 7 bases remained unmatched. The full variable domain, rest sourced from reference TRBV25-1 and TRBJ2-2, is EADIYQTPRYLVIGTGKKITLECSQTMGHDKMYWYQQDPGMELHLIHYSYGVNSTEKGDLSSESTVSRIRTEHFPLTLESARPSHTSQYLCASSLLDRETGELFFGEGSRLTVL.

This chain links TRBV6-5 with TRBJ2-1; D may be TRBD1 (6 bases). The V end was cut by 0 bases, the J end by 6 bases, with 9 bases between. The germline V gene encodes CDR1 MNHEY and CDR2 SVGAGI. The CDR3 has 14 residues. The CDR3 region has the DNA TGTGCCAGCAGTTACTCACCAGGGGTCAATGAGCAGTTCTTC. It translates to CASSYSPGVNEQFF.

This chain links TRBV7-9 with TRBJ2-2, with 9 bases fitting TRBD2. The CDR3 is 15 residues long. Looked up from germline, CDR1 is SEHNR and CDR2 is FQNEAQ (reference sequence). V shed 1 base and J 6 bases; nucleotides not matched to a gene: 3. DNA of the CDR3: TGTGCCAGCAGCTTAGTACTAGCGGGTCCCGGGGAGCTGTTTTTT. It is translated as CASSLVLAGPGELFF. Looking up the rest from reference TRBV7-9 and TRBJ2-2 gives the full variable domain: DTGVSQNPRHKITKRGQNVTFRCDPISEHNRLYWYRQTLGQGPEFLTYFQNEAQLEKSRLLSDRFSAERPKGSFSTLEIQRTEQGDSAMYLCASSLVLAGPGELFFGEGSRLTVL.